The 3 T cell receptor beta chains below were found in one sample sequenced in a study of CD8 T cells in ankylosing spondylitis. Whole-study results and caveats: Roughly 8 highly homologous variants made up a TCR beta motif that seemed to typify ankylosing spondylitis blood.

Antigens for these TCRs are unknown. TCRdb called the 5' RACE reads again in MiXCR, with one record for every CDR3 protein. The sample contains roughly 370,000 distinct CDR3 sequences, 20% to 25% of which appear only once. Input material: blood, either unsorted or a sorted T cell fraction (not recorded which). All receptors derive from a male donor with ankylosing spondylitis.

This clonotype was seen a handful of times. CDR3 protein: CASSIDRAPDQPQHF. The CDR3 nucleotides read TGTGCCAGTAGTATCGACAGGGCCCCCGATCAGCCCCAGCATTTT. This rearrangement joins TRBV19 to TRBJ1-5; 7 bases agree with TRBD1. Germline V gene sequence: CDR1 LNHDA, CDR2 SQIVND (reference sequence). The trim removed 3 bases at V and 5 bases at J, leaving 7 bases unmatched. CDR3 length: 15 amino acids.

In its sample, this clonotype was seen a few times. The chain's CDR3 is CAISEDGQWRGYTF. CDR3 nucleotide sequence: TGTGCCATCAGTGAAGACGGACAGTGGCGGGGCTACACCTTC. The chain carries TRBV10-3 and TRBJ1-2, with D maybe TRBD1 (6 bases). Germline V gene lookup returns CDR1 ENHRY and CDR2 SYGVKD. The CDR3 is 14 residues long. V was cut by 3 bases and J by 8 bases, with 16 bases left in between.

The table lists this clonotype with a count of one. The chain carries TRBV6-1 and TRBJ2-5; 7 bases align to TRBD2. The CDR3 has 13 amino acids. Germline CDR1 is MNHNS and CDR2 is SASEGT. Germline trimming cut 7 bases from V and 5 bases from J; bases unmatched to any gene: 7. The DNA for the CDR3 is TGTGCCAGCACATGGGGGGGGGAGGAGACCCAGTACTTC. Translating gives CASTWGGEETQYF.